The 24 T cell receptor beta chains below all came from one sample that was sequenced in a study of CD8 T cell repertoires and HIV-1 epitope variants. Assay used: immunoSEQ multiplex PCR; TCRdb lists only in-frame clones, some missing. Of roughly 7,000 clones in the sample, around three fifths were seen once. Antigens of these TCRs are unknown. The sequenced sample was cultured CD8+ T cells derived from PBMCs. These receptor sequences come from a male donor with HIV.

In its sample, this clone was seen a few times. The chain carries TRBV5-1 and TRBJ1-2; D uncertain. The CDR3 is 15 residues long. CDR1 is SGHRS and CDR2 is YFSETQ in the germline V gene. V lost 4 bases, J lost 6 bases, and 19 bases lay in between. The CDR3 sequence is CASSMKGPSSNGYTF. The CDR3 DNA sequence: TGCGCCAGCAGCATGAAGGGCCCATCGAGCAATGGCTACACCTTC.

The chain joins TRBV2 to TRBJ2-7; 10 positions agree with TRBD1. The CDR3 totals 15 residues. CDR1 is SNHLY and CDR2 is FYNNEI in the germline V gene. Trimming at V came to 5 bases and at J to 5 bases, leaving 9 bases not matched to a gene. DNA for the CDR3: TGTGCCAGCAGTACCGGGACAGGGGCGATTGACGAGCAGTACTTC. It is translated as CASSTGTGAIDEQYF.

A few counts support this clone. The CDR3 loop reads CASSQEFPARRGYTF. CDR3 in DNA: TGCGCCAGCAGCCAAGAGTTCCCCGCACGGAGGGGCTACACCTTC. The V call is TRBV4-3, the J call TRBJ1-2, with D hard to call. Germline lookup yields CDR1 LGHNA and CDR2 YSLEER. There are 15 residues in the CDR3. The V end was cut by 0 bases, the J end by 8 bases, with 16 bases between.

This clone was seen a few times. The chain employs TRBV11-3 and TRBJ2-2; no clear D gene. V was clipped by 0 bases and J by 12 bases, with 11 bases between them. Germline V CDR1 and CDR2: SGHNT, YENEEA. There are 13 residues in the CDR3. The CDR3 nucleotides are TGTGCCAGCAGCTTAGAATCAAGTTCCAAGCTGTTTTTT. This sequence encodes CASSLESSSKLFF.

The CDR3 DNA follows: TGTGCCAGCAGCTTAGCGGGCCAGTACCAAGAGACCCAGTACTTC. It codes for CASSLAGQYQETQYF. This rearrangement joins TRBV11-2 to TRBJ2-5; the D is unclear. Per germline, CDR1 SGHAT and CDR2 FQNNGV. Deletions cut 1 base from V and 0 bases from J, with 9 bases between. The CDR3 extends over 15 amino acids.

V is TRBV21-1 and J is TRBJ1-6. TRBV21-1 is marked as a pseudogene. This CDR3 is built from 15 residues. The CDR3 region is CASSKGGPYNSPLHF. The CDR3 DNA follows: TGTGCCAGCAGCAAAGGAGGGCCCTATAATTCACCCCTCCACTTT.

This clone was seen more than once but under ten times. The rearrangement uses TRBV2 and TRBJ2-6; D remains ambiguous. V gave up 7 bases and J gave up 0 bases, with 10 bases separating them. This CDR3 region has 15 residues. The germline V gene encodes CDR1 SNHLY and CDR2 FYNNEI. The CDR3 reads CASTPFDSGANVLTF. DNA of the CDR3: TGTGCCAGCACCCCCTTCGACTCTGGGGCCAACGTCCTGACTTTC.

This clone was picked up a small number of times. The CDR3 nucleotides are TGTGCCAGCAGCCCGGCTGTGGGGAACACCGGGGAGCTGTTTTTT. Translating it yields CASSPAVGNTGELFF. The chain combines TRBV6-5 with TRBJ2-2; D not resolved. V was shortened by 6 bases and J by 1 base, with 12 bases between the two germline ends. The CDR3 is 15 amino acids. CDR1 is MNHEY, CDR2 SVGAGI, per germline.

V gene TRBV12-5 combines with J gene TRBJ1-1; D may be TRBD1 (5 bases). Trimming cost V 6 bases and J 3 bases, with 8 bases left between them. The CDR3 has 12 amino acids. Per germline, CDR1 LGHNT and CDR2 FRNRAP. The CDR3 loop is CASGRGDTEAFF. In nucleotides, the CDR3 is TGTGCTAGTGGCCGGGGGGACACTGAAGCTTTCTTT.

By its share, this clone is medium-sized. The chain joins TRBV11-2 to TRBJ2-2; D gene uncertain. The CDR3 contains 14 residues. The V end was cut by 5 bases, the J end by 0 bases, with 7 bases between. Germline lookup yields CDR1 SGHAT and CDR2 FQNNGV. As DNA, the CDR3 is TGTGCCAGCAGCGTAACAGCGAACACCGGGGAGCTGTTTTTT. Its translation is CASSVTANTGELFF.

In this sample, this clone turned up a few times. CDR3 nucleotide sequence: TGTGCCAGCAGTACCGAAACAGGGGTACCCGAGCAGTACTTC. Translation: CASSTETGVPEQYF. This chain links TRBV27 with TRBJ2-7, with 7 bases lining up with TRBD1. In germline, CDR1 is MNHEY, CDR2 SMNVEV (reference sequence). V dropped 5 bases and J dropped 6; count of bases not matched to a gene: 10. This CDR3 spans 14 amino acids.

J is TRBJ1-1 and V is TRBV27; the D gene is possibly TRBD1 (5 bases). Trimming cost V 6 bases and J 4 bases, with 18 bases left between them. CDR1 is MNHEY, CDR2 SMNVEV, per germline (reference sequence). The CDR3 totals 15 residues. The CDR3 loop is CASSLAPSGGTEAFF. As DNA, the CDR3 is TGTGCCAGCAGCCTCGCCCCGAGTGGGGGCACTGAAGCTTTCTTT.

This clone was found a few times. The genes are TRBV6-1 and TRBJ2-2; D call uncertain. This CDR3 has 15 residues. CDR1 is MNHNS, CDR2 SASEGT, per germline. V lost 8 bases and J 7 bases, leaving 20 bases between the germline ends. This chain's CDR3 is CASDAGSWVGGELFF. CDR3 nucleotide sequence: TGTGCCAGCGACGCCGGTAGCTGGGTGGGCGGGGAGCTGTTTTTT.

The chain links TRBV7-2 to TRBJ1-2, with 8 bases matching TRBD1. Germline assignment: CDR1 SGHTA and CDR2 FQGNSA. CDR3 length: 15 residues. The V segment lost 8 bases and the J segment 5 bases; nucleotides outside the gene matches: 13. CDR3 sequence: CASGRLAGGEYGYTF. The CDR3 bases are TGTGCCAGCGGCCGCCTGGCAGGGGGCGAATATGGCTACACCTTC.

The rearrangement uses TRBV28 and TRBJ2-1; D is perhaps TRBD2 (6 bases). In germline, CDR1 is MDHEN, CDR2 SYDVKM. The V end lost 3 bases, the J end lost 5 bases, and 14 bases lay between the germline ends. This CDR3 is 15 amino acids long. CDR3 sequence (DNA): TGTGCCAGCAGTTTGGGGGAGGCCCAAAACAATGAGCAGTTCTTC. Encoded protein: CASSLGEAQNNEQFF.

This clone was observed a few times. The CDR3 region has the DNA TGTGCCAGTAGCCAAGGTTCCCTCACTGAAGCTTTCTTT. Translated, it gives CASSQGSLTEAFF. The V call is TRBV19, the J call TRBJ1-1; no firm D call. The germline V gene has CDR1 LNHDA and CDR2 SQIVND (reference sequence). Trimming pared 6 bases from V and 4 bases from J, leaving 12 bases between. The CDR3 loop spans 13 amino acids.

The gene calls are TRBV4-3 and TRBJ1-1, with unresolved D. The germline gives CDR1 LGHNA, CDR2 YSLEER. This CDR3 contains 15 residues. The germline V and J ends were trimmed by 1 base and 1 base, with 10 bases remaining between them. The CDR3 nucleotides are TGCGCCAGCAGCCAAGGGGTTATCTCGAACACTGAAGCTTTCTTT. It specifies CASSQGVISNTEAFF.

V is TRBV6-1 and J is TRBJ1-1; unclear D gene. The CDR3 has 13 residues. Looked up from germline, CDR1 is MNHNS and CDR2 is SASEGT. V was trimmed by 0 bases and J by 5 bases, leaving 7 bases between them. The CDR3 sequence: CASSEAEGTEAFF. The CDR3 nucleotides read TGTGCCAGCAGTGAAGCTGAAGGGACTGAAGCTTTCTTT.

The rearrangement joins TRBV6-1 to TRBJ2-1; 10 positions match TRBD1. After removal of 4 bases from V and 11 bases from J, the junction contained 14 bases not matched to a gene. This CDR3 contains 16 residues. Germline V lookup: CDR1 MNHNS, CDR2 SASEGT. CDR3 protein: CASSVLGTGASVKQFF. The CDR3 DNA sequence: TGTGCCAGCAGTGTCTTAGGGACAGGGGCGAGTGTGAAGCAGTTCTTC.

The chain links TRBV29-1 to TRBJ2-5; D unresolved. The V and J ends lost 2 bases and 5 bases respectively, with 3 bases between them. The CDR3 is 10 amino acids. CDR1 is SQVTM, CDR2 ANQGSEA, per germline. CDR3 amino acids: CSVETETQYF. The CDR3 DNA reads as TGCAGCGTTGAAACGGAGACCCAGTACTTC.

This clone was found a few times. The CDR3 region is CASSLDRYQETQYF. The CDR3 DNA reads as TGTGCCAGCAGCTTAGATCGTTACCAAGAGACCCAGTACTTC. The V and J genes are TRBV7-9 and TRBJ2-5; D not certain. This CDR3 spans 14 amino acids. Germline CDR1 is SEHNR and CDR2 is FQNEAQ (reference sequence). Deletions cut 1 base from V and 0 bases from J, with 6 bases between.

The V call is TRBV6-5, the J call TRBJ2-3; D may be TRBD2 (6 bases). Germline V lookup: CDR1 MNHEY, CDR2 SVGAGI. V lost 0 bases to trimming and J lost 6 bases, with 16 bases between them. The CDR3 has 16 residues. CDR3 amino acids: CASSYSGTGGADTQYF. The CDR3 DNA reads TGTGCCAGCAGTTACTCGGGGACTGGCGGGGCTGATACGCAGTATTTT.

This chain connects TRBV7-3 to TRBJ1-1, with TRBD1 matching 7 bases. The V gene's germline CDR1 is SGHTA and CDR2 FQGTGA. With V trimmed by 5 bases and J by 1 base, 1 base remained unmatched. The CDR3 runs 13 residues. Here the CDR3 DNA reads TGTGCCAGCAGCGCAGGGGGGAACACTGAAGCTTTCTTT. Amino acid sequence: CASSAGGNTEAFF. Drawing the rest from reference TRBV7-3 and TRBJ1-1, the complete variable domain is GAGVSQTPSNKVTEKGKYVELRCDPISGHTALYWYRQSLGQGPEFLIYFQGTGAADDSGLPNDRFFAVRPEGSVSTLKIQRTERGDSAVYLCASSAGGNTEAFFGQGTRLTVV.

The V and J genes are TRBV27 and TRBJ2-1; 7 positions match TRBD2. The junction had 5 bases not matched to a gene; V was cut back by 4 bases and J by 2 bases. The CDR3 consists of 15 residues. Germline values: CDR1 MNHEY, CDR2 SMNVEV (reference sequence). The DNA for the CDR3 is TGTGCCAGCAGTTCAGGCGGGAGTGCCTACAATGAGCAGTTCTTC. This sequence encodes CASSSGGSAYNEQFF.